What follows describes a single T cell receptor beta chain. Sequencing used immunoSEQ multiplex PCR; TCRdb keeps in-frame clones, though not all of them. The profile shows some 460,000 clones, around 90% of them singletons. The data derive from a study of blood T cell repertoires in COVID-19. This CDR3 is built from 12 residues. In germline, CDR1 is MNHEY, CDR2 SVGAGI. After removal of 8 bases from V and 4 bases from J, the junction contained 5 bases not matched to a gene. This receptor was identified in a woman aged 18-30 years with acute COVID-19. The sequenced sample was PBMCs or T cells enriched from blood (not recorded which). This chain connects TRBV6-5 to TRBJ2-7; 7 nucleotides align to TRBD2. The CDR3 nucleotides read TGTGCCAGCGGGAGGGCCACGTACGAGCAGTACTTC. Residues: CASGRATYEQYF.